The sequence of this T cell receptor (beta chain) was determined in a study of cytomegalovirus exposure and HLA in healthy donors. Overall study results and limits: Cytomegalovirus-associated status was assigned to about 150 TCR beta chains. Generally TCR sequences proved uncommon, though certain public TCRs appeared in numerous donors. With later analysis, a missense DCLRE1C variant became linked to TCR beta V- and J-gene trimming. Presence/absence analyses supposed approximately even sequencing depth among donors.

With regard to this clone: The antigen is undetermined.

The PCR employed 60 Vbeta primers together with 13 Jbeta primers. The data were produced by immunoSEQ multiplex PCR, yet TCRdb's version contains in-frame clones alone and is incomplete. Of 100,000 to 130,000 clones in the sample, about 84% are singletons; the top ten hold around 2.4%. Germline values: CDR1 MRHNA, CDR2 SNTAGT. The CDR3 is made up of 15 amino acids. Trimming at V came to 2 bases and at J to 5 bases, leaving 6 bases not matched to a gene. V usage is TRBV6-4 and J usage is TRBJ1-5, with 7 bases lining up with TRBD1. The receptor's source is a man aged 25-45 years in good health and CMV-seronegative. Sequencing was carried out using PBMCs. CDR3 amino acids: CASSDLGQHYQPQHF. CDR3 bases: TGTGCCAGCAGTGACCTGGGACAGCACTATCAGCCCCAGCATTTT.